The T cell receptor (beta chain) under discussion was sequenced for a study of cytomegalovirus exposure and HLA in healthy donors. Whole-study findings and limits: With high specificity and sensitivity, the classifier reportedly diagnosed cytomegalovirus status.

This clone is a singleton in its sample. Its antigen remains unidentified. Clones were read by immunoSEQ multiplex PCR, and TCRdb kept only the in-frame ones, dropping some. The table records around 71,000 clones, around 96% of them present only once. The CDR3 has 13 amino acids. V gave up 5 bases and J gave up 5 bases, with 12 bases separating them. Looked up from germline, CDR1 is SEHNR and CDR2 is FQNEAQ (reference sequence). The sequenced sample was PBMCs. The origin of this receptor is a young man in good health and CMV-seropositive. The chain employs TRBV7-9 and TRBJ1-1; D is ambiguous. The CDR3 coding sequence is TGTGCCAGCAGCCCCGACTACAAGACTGAAGCTTTCTTT. It is translated as CASSPDYKTEAFF.